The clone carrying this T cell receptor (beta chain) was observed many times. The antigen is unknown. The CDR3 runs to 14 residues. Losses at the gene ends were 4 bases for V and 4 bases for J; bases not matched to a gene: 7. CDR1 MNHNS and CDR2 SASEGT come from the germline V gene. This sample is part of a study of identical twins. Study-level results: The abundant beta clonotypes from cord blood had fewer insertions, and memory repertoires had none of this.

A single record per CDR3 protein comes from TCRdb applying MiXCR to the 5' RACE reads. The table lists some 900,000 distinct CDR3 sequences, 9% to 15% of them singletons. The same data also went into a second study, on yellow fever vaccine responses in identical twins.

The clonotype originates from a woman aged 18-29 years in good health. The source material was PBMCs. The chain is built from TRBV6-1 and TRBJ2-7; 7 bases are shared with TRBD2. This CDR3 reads CASSGAERGYEQYF. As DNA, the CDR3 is TGTGCCAGCAGTGGAGCGGAGCGGGGATACGAGCAGTACTTC.